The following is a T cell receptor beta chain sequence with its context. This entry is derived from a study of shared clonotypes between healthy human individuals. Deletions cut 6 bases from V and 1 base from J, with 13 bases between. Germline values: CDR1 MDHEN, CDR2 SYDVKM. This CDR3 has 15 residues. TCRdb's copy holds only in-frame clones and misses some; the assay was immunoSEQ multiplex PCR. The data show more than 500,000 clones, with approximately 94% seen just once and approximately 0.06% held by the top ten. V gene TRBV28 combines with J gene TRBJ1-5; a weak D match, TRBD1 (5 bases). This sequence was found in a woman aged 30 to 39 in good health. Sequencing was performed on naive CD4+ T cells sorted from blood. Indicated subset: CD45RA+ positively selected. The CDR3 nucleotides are TGTGCCAGCAGGACGGGTCGGGGGAGCAATCAGCCCCAGCATTTT. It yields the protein CASRTGRGSNQPQHF.